Presented here are 9 T cell receptor beta chains from one specimen sequenced in a study of blood T cell repertoires in COVID-19. The data were produced by immunoSEQ multiplex PCR, yet TCRdb's version contains in-frame clones alone and is incomplete. The repertoire consists of 90,000 to 130,000 clones, with 80% to 85% occurring once and the leading ten covering 7.9%. Sequencing was done on a sample of peripheral blood. All receptors derive from a man between 70 and 80 years old with acute or convalescent COVID-19.

V gene TRBV10-2 combines with J gene TRBJ2-1, with 11 bases identical to TRBD2. Trimming took 6 bases from V and 8 from J; bases not matched to a gene: 9. This CDR3 is 15 amino acids long. CDR1 WSHSY and CDR2 SAAADI come from the germline V gene. CDR3 DNA sequence: TGCGCCAGCAGGACTAGCGGGACCTATATGGATGAGCAGTTCTTC. Encoded protein: CASRTSGTYMDEQFF.

The genes are TRBV23-1 and TRBJ1-6; possibly TRBD1 for D (6 bases). TRBV23-1 counts as an open reading frame of uncertain function. The CDR3 extends over 18 amino acids. V dropped 3 bases and J dropped 5 bases, with 20 bases sitting between them. In DNA form, the CDR3 reads TGCGCCAGCAGTCATTCGAGCCCCCCGGACAGTGATAATTCACCCCTCCACTTT. Amino acid sequence: CASSHSSPPDSDNSPLHF.

This chain connects TRBV9 to TRBJ1-6; 12 bases line up with TRBD1. Germline values: CDR1 SGDLS, CDR2 YYNGEE. After removal of 4 bases from V and 10 bases from J, the junction contained 15 bases not matched to a gene. The CDR3 is 18 amino acids. For the CDR3, the DNA is TGTGCCAGCAGCCTACAAGGGACAGGGGGCGGGACGGGATCACCCCTCCACTTT. Protein product: CASSLQGTGGGTGSPLHF.

V and J are TRBV19 and TRBJ2-4; TRBD2 aligns across 8 bases. This CDR3 region has 13 residues. Germline V gives CDR1 LNHDA, CDR2 SQIVND (reference sequence). J gave up 15 bases and V 6 bases, and 13 bases lay outside the gene matches. CDR3 coding DNA: TGTGCCAGTAGCCTTTTAGCGGGAACGGGTCTGTACTTC. This sequence encodes CASSLLAGTGLYF.

Note on this clone: Additional DNA sequences in this sample encode the identical CDR3. The chain links TRBV10-3 to TRBJ2-3; 8 nucleotides agree with TRBD1. The CDR3 runs to 13 residues. V lost 10 bases and J lost 3; bases outside the gene matches: 6. Germline CDR1 reads ENHRY; CDR2 reads SYGVKD. Here the CDR3 reads CATQGAMTDTQYF. Here the CDR3 DNA reads TGTGCCACTCAGGGGGCGATGACAGATACGCAGTATTTT.

This clone appeared once. The J gene is TRBJ2-7, the V gene TRBV6-5; D possibly corresponds to TRBD2 (6 bases). The CDR3 length is 13 residues. CDR1 MNHEY and CDR2 SVGAGI come from the germline V gene. Trimming shortened V by 6 bases and J by 3 bases, and 12 bases separated the two germline ends. CDR3 coding DNA: TGTGCCAGCAGGGGCGGGATGGGCTACGAGCAGTACTTC. Translation gives CASRGGMGYEQYF.

V usage is TRBV28 and J usage is TRBJ1-3; D might be TRBD1 (5 bases). Trimming removed 3 bases at V and 2 bases at J, with 8 bases between. Germline CDR1 is MDHEN and CDR2 is SYDVKM. This CDR3 contains 14 residues. This chain's CDR3 is CASSLSGTGNTIYF. In DNA form, the CDR3 reads TGTGCCAGCAGTTTGTCAGGGACTGGAAACACCATATATTTT.

V is TRBV30 and J is TRBJ1-4; D gene uncertain. Germline V gives CDR1 GTSNPN, CDR2 SVGIG (reference sequence). The CDR3 length is 15 residues. Trimming stripped 0 bases from V and 2 bases from J, with 10 bases between. CDR3 residues: CAWSVLGATNEKLFF. DNA for the CDR3: TGTGCCTGGAGTGTACTAGGTGCGACTAATGAAAAACTGTTTTTT. Full variable domain (outside the CDR3, taken from reference TRBV30 and TRBJ1-4): SQTIHQWPATLVQPVGSPLSLECTVEGTSNPNLYWYRQAAGRGLQLLFYSVGIGQISSEVPQNLSASRPQDRQFILSSKKLLLSDSGFYLCAWSVLGATNEKLFFGSGTQLSVL.

The rearrangement joins TRBV6-1 to TRBJ2-7, with D uncertain. The CDR3 extends over 11 amino acids. Between the trimmed V and J ends, which lost 6 bases and 5 bases, there was a span of 8 bases. CDR1 MNHNS and CDR2 SASEGT come from the germline V gene. The CDR3 bases are TGTGCCAGCAGAGTGAGTCACGAGCAGTACTTC. Translating it yields CASRVSHEQYF.